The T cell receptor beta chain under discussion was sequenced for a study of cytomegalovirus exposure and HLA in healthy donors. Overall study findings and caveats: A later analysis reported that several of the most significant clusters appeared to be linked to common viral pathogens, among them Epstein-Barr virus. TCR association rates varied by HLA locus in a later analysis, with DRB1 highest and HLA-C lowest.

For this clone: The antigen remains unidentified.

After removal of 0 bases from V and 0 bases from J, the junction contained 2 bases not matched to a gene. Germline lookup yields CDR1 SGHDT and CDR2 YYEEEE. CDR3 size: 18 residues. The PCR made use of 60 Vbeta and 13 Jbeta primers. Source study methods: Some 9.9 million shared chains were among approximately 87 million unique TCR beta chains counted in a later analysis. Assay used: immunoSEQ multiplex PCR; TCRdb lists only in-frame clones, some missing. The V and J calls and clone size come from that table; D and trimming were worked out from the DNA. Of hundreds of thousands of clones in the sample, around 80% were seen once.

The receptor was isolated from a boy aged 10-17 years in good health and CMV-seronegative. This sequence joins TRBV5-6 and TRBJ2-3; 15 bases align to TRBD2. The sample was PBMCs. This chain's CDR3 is CASSLGGLAGGSTDTQYF. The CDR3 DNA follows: TGTGCCAGCAGCTTGGGGGGACTAGCGGGAGGAAGCACAGATACGCAGTATTTT.